This TCR beta chain was found in a study of blood T cells in healthy people across ages. Overall study results and limits: Age showed a roughly linear inverse relationship with TCR beta diversity per million T cells. No conclusive comparison of naive versus antigen-experienced cells was possible with unsorted PBMCs. Long-lived donors carried more naive CD4+ cells and greater diversity than aged donors.

As regards this clonotype: The antigen is undetermined.

Donors gave 8 to 10 milliliters of peripheral blood apiece. J was trimmed by 3 bases and V by 0 bases; bases with no gene match: 2. The germline V gene encodes CDR1 LGHNA and CDR2 YSLEER. The CDR3 is made up of 16 amino acids. Alongside a J-beta primer mix, a sample-barcoded 5' primer served in a second PCR lasting 7 to 11 cycles. MiXCR was run by TCRdb on the 5' RACE reads, yielding one entry per CDR3 protein. This sample has about 680,000 distinct CDR3 sequences, with 49% found just once. The sample was blood. This TCR came from a woman aged 55-69 years in good health. V is TRBV4-3 and J is TRBJ2-3; 11 bases map to TRBD2. CDR3 sequence: CASSQDSGRGTDTQYF. Here the CDR3 DNA reads TGCGCCAGCAGCCAAGATAGCGGGAGGGGAACAGATACGCAGTATTTT.